Following are 4 T cell receptor beta chains from one sample sequenced in a study of blood T cells in healthy people across ages. The use of a sample-barcoded 5' primer and a J-beta primer mix characterized a second PCR of roughly 7 to 12 cycles. TCRdb passed the 5' RACE reads through MiXCR, listing each CDR3 protein once. There are about 800,000 distinct CDR3 sequences in the sample; 35% to 60% occur only once, and less than 20% lies in the top ten. The sample consisted of blood. The receptors come from a man older than 75 in good health.

The rearrangement joins TRBV27 to TRBJ2-1; 10 bases line up with TRBD2. The DNA end favors TRBJ2-7, so the J call may be wrong. There are 15 residues in the CDR3. Germline V gene lookup returns CDR1 MNHEY and CDR2 SMNVEV (reference sequence). The CDR3 is CASSSLAGVGYEQYF. In DNA, the CDR3 is TGTGCCAGCAGTTCCCTAGCGGGAGTTGGCTACGAGCAGTACTTC.

V and J are TRBV18 and TRBJ2-1, with 8 bases lining up with TRBD2. Trimming cost V 6 bases and J 6 bases; bases outside gene matches: 13. CDR3 length equals 16 residues. Germline V lookup: CDR1 KGHSH, CDR2 LQKENI. The CDR3 DNA is TGTGCCAGCTCGCCTCCCGGGGGGGGCGCTGGCAATGAGCAGTTCTTC. It is translated as CASSPPGGGAGNEQFF.

This clonotype was observed a handful of times. This chain uses TRBV3-1 with TRBJ2-4; D may be TRBD1 or TRBD2 (5 bases each). V lost 0 bases to trimming and J lost 7 bases, with 16 bases between them. CDR1 is LGHDT, CDR2 YNNKEL, per germline (reference sequence). CDR3 size: 16 residues. As DNA, the CDR3 is TGTGCCAGCAGCCAAGAAGAGGGGCATTTGGGGAACATTCAGTACTTC. Residues: CASSQEEGHLGNIQYF.

This clonotype was detected a few times. The chain's CDR3 is CASGLTQGDTQYF. CDR3 nucleotides: TGTGCCAGCGGCTTAACTCAGGGCGATACGCAGTATTTT. The chain uses TRBV6-2 or TRBV6-3 and TRBJ2-3, with D possibly matching TRBD1 (5 bases). The CDR3 is 13 amino acids. V was pared by 8 bases and J by 6 bases, with 15 bases between. The germline V gene has CDR1 MNHEY and CDR2 SVGEGT.